The 21 T cell receptor beta chains below all came from one sample that was sequenced in a study of response to subunit inactivated influenza vaccine. Using its own MiXCR run on the RT-PCR reads, TCRdb lists one record per CDR3 protein. The table records hundreds of thousands of distinct CDR3 sequences, about 11% of them present only once. The sample was also linked to a second study, of T cells expressing NK-cell markers. From that paper: Scientists made TCR beta cDNA using 5'RACE template switching with UMIs.

The sequencing used PBMCs from blood, collected on the day of vaccination. These receptor sequences come from a man between 50 and 59 years old who received an inactivated influenza vaccine.

This clonotype was seen a handful of times. V gene TRBV4-1 combines with J gene TRBJ2-5; 10 positions agree with TRBD1. V gave up 4 bases and J gave up 5 bases; unmatched junction bases: 7. This CDR3 is built from 15 residues. CDR1 is MGHRA, CDR2 YSYEKL, per germline. The CDR3 loop is CASSLPGQGTETQYF. CDR3 bases: TGCGCCAGCAGCCTGCCGGGACAGGGGACCGAGACCCAGTACTTC.

This clonotype has a handful of counts. V usage is TRBV5-1 and J usage is TRBJ2-7, with a tentative D call TRBD1 (5 bases). CDR1 SGHRS and CDR2 YFSETQ come from the germline V gene. The CDR3 covers 14 residues. The germline V and J ends were trimmed by 2 bases and 2 bases, with 11 bases remaining between them. CDR3 protein: CASSLGDRPYEQYF. In nucleotides, the CDR3 is TGCGCCAGCAGCTTAGGCGACAGACCCTACGAGCAGTACTTC.

This clonotype has just a few counts. This chain joins TRBV3-1 and TRBJ1-6; unclear D gene. The CDR3 has 15 residues. From germline, CDR1 is LGHDT and CDR2 YNNKEL (reference sequence). Trimming cost V 1 base and J 6 bases, with 10 bases left between them. CDR3 DNA sequence: TGTGCCAGCAGCCAAGTTACAAGTAGTAATTCACCCCTCCACTTT. Translation: CASSQVTSSNSPLHF.

A few counts support this clonotype. J is TRBJ1-6 and V is TRBV3-1, with D unclear. Germline V CDR1 and CDR2: LGHDT, YNNKEL (reference sequence). Trimming removed 5 bases at V and 8 bases at J, with 13 bases between. The CDR3 is 14 residues long. CDR3 protein: CASSSEGEYSPLHF. The CDR3 DNA is TGTGCCAGCAGCTCAGAGGGAGAATATTCACCCCTCCACTTT.

In this sample, this clonotype turned up many times. The chain has TRBV12-3 or TRBV12-4 and TRBJ2-4; D could derive from TRBD1 or TRBD2 (5 bases each). Trimming shortened V by 8 bases and J by 0 bases, and 17 bases separated the two germline ends. The CDR3 runs 16 residues. The CDR3 is CASSRGVKLAKNIQYF. The CDR3 DNA is TGTGCCAGCTCCCGAGGGGTGAAACTAGCCAAAAACATTCAGTACTTC.

This chain connects TRBV6-5 to TRBJ2-2; D gene unclear. Germline V gene lookup returns CDR1 MNHEY and CDR2 SVGAGI. The CDR3 contains 15 residues. Between the trimmed V and J ends, which lost 4 bases and 3 bases, there was a span of 12 bases. The CDR3: CASSFATGHTGELFF. CDR3 nucleotide sequence: TGTGCCAGCAGTTTTGCCACTGGACACACCGGGGAGCTGTTTTTT.

This clonotype showed up just a few times. V and J are TRBV4-2 and TRBJ2-5; 9 bases agree with TRBD1. Germline assignment: CDR1 LGHNA and CDR2 YNFKEQ. CDR3 size: 17 residues. The J segment lost 3 bases and the V segment lost 0 bases, leaving 8 bases of the junction unmatched. The CDR3 reads CASSQDPYRGPKETQYF. DNA for the CDR3: TGTGCCAGCAGCCAAGACCCCTACAGGGGGCCCAAAGAGACCCAGTACTTC.

This clonotype was seen more than once but under ten times. The chain carries TRBV20-1 and TRBJ2-1; 10 bases are shared with TRBD2. This CDR3 is built from 16 residues. V gave up 2 bases and J gave up 2 bases; unmatched junction bases: 6. Germline CDR1 reads DFQATT; CDR2 reads SNEGSKA (reference sequence). CDR3 nucleotides: TGCAGTGCTAGACTACACCTAGCGGGAGCCTACAATGAGCAGTTCTTC. Translated: CSARLHLAGAYNEQFF.

This clonotype has a handful of counts. The chain carries TRBV4-2 and TRBJ2-1; D might be TRBD1 (5 bases). CDR3 length: 13 residues. Between the trimmed V and J ends, which lost 0 bases and 8 bases, there was a span of 8 bases. Germline loops: CDR1 LGHNA, CDR2 YNFKEQ. CDR3 amino acids: CASSQDRADEQFF. The CDR3 DNA follows: TGTGCCAGCAGCCAAGACAGGGCTGATGAGCAGTTCTTC.

This clonotype has a count of ten or more. This chain uses TRBV10-3 with TRBJ2-5; the D gene is possibly TRBD1 (5 bases). The CDR3 loop spans 13 amino acids. Trimming shortened V by 4 bases and J by 4 bases, and 10 bases separated the two germline ends. Germline V gene data show CDR1 as ENHRY and CDR2 as SYGVKD. CDR3 sequence reads: CAISGARGETQYF. Written as DNA, the CDR3 is TGTGCCATCAGTGGTGCTAGGGGAGAGACCCAGTACTTC.

This clonotype occurred a few times. The rearrangement joins TRBV12-3 or TRBV12-4 to TRBJ2-3, with 16 positions matching TRBD2. V trimming: 10 bases; J trimming: 5 bases; junction bases outside the gene matches: 9. The CDR3 has 16 amino acids. The CDR3 coding sequence is TGTGCCACCAAAGGGACTAGCGGGAGGGCCCAAGATACGCAGTATTTT. Its translation: CATKGTSGRAQDTQYF.

This clonotype was seen a few times. V and J are TRBV28 and TRBJ2-5; D perhaps matches TRBD1 (5 bases). CDR1 and CDR2 from the germline V gene are MDHEN and SYDVKM. This CDR3 has 14 residues. The V end lost 6 bases, the J end lost 0 bases, and 11 bases lay between the germline ends. The CDR3 DNA reads TGTGCCAGCAGGACAGCGACAGACCAAGAGACCCAGTACTTC. Its protein is CASRTATDQETQYF.

J is TRBJ1-6 and V is TRBV3-1; a weak D match, TRBD1 (6 bases). Trimming pared 0 bases from V and 3 bases from J, leaving 9 bases between. CDR1 and CDR2 from the germline V gene are LGHDT and YNNKEL (reference sequence). The CDR3 has 16 residues. In DNA form, the CDR3 reads TGTGCCAGCAGCCAAGACGGACAGATCTATAATTCACCCCTCCACTTT. It yields the protein CASSQDGQIYNSPLHF.

There are a few counts of this clonotype. This sequence joins TRBV4-3 and TRBJ2-7, with D unresolved. The germline V gene has CDR1 LGHNA and CDR2 YSLEER. V shed 0 bases and J shed 8 bases, with 17 bases lying between them. This CDR3 has 15 residues. The chain's CDR3 is CASSQEVAATSQQYF. The CDR3 DNA is TGCGCCAGCAGCCAAGAAGTGGCCGCTACCTCCCAGCAGTACTTC.

This chain joins TRBV10-2 and TRBJ2-1; D perhaps matches TRBD1 (6 bases). This CDR3 region has 12 residues. V was cut by 7 bases and J by 5 bases, with 9 bases left in between. Germline-derived CDR1 and CDR2 are WSHSY and SAAADI. CDR3 sequence (DNA): TGCGCCAGCATGGACAGAAACAATGAGCAGTTCTTC. Translating gives CASMDRNNEQFF.

This clonotype showed up many times. The rearrangement links TRBV29-1 to TRBJ2-3, with D possibly TRBD2 on 5 matching bases. Germline V lookup: CDR1 SQVTM, CDR2 ANQGSEA. The CDR3 is 12 residues long. V was cut by 8 bases and J by 6 bases, with 15 bases left in between. The CDR3 sequence: CSLRLARDTQYF. The CDR3 bases are TGCAGCCTTAGGCTAGCCAGGGATACGCAGTATTTT.

This clonotype was counted many times. V is TRBV15 and J is TRBJ1-5; D not resolved. The germline CDR1 and CDR2 sequences are LNHNV and YYDKDF (reference sequence). The CDR3 consists of 15 residues. V was cut by 1 base and J by 1 base, with 8 bases left in between. The CDR3 DNA follows: TGTGCCACCAGCAGAGCGGGGTTCAGCAATCAGCCCCAGCATTTT. Protein product: CATSRAGFSNQPQHF.

This clonotype was counted a few times. The V call is TRBV4-3, the J call TRBJ1-6; no definite D call. Germline V gene data show CDR1 as LGHNA and CDR2 as YSLEER. CDR3 length: 14 residues. V was trimmed by 4 bases and J by 7 bases, leaving 11 bases between them. CDR3 protein: CASSLTVENSPLHF. DNA of the CDR3: TGCGCCAGCAGCCTAACAGTGGAAAATTCACCCCTCCACTTT.

The table lists this clonotype with a few counts. This chain links TRBV20-1 with TRBJ1-1; D not certain. In germline, CDR1 is DFQATT, CDR2 SNEGSKA (reference sequence). V was cut by 0 bases and J by 0 bases, with 14 bases left in between. The CDR3 has 16 amino acids. Here the CDR3 reads CSARDFQGRLNTEAFF. The CDR3 DNA sequence: TGCAGTGCTAGAGACTTCCAAGGACGGTTGAACACTGAAGCTTTCTTT.

V gene TRBV12-3 or TRBV12-4 combines with J gene TRBJ2-2; TRBD1 agrees at 8 bases. J lost 6 bases, V lost 6 bases, and 9 bases had no gene match. The CDR3 totals 15 residues. The CDR3 DNA reads TGTGCCAGCAGGAGACAGGGGCTCGGATCCGGGGAGCTGTTTTTT. Translation: CASRRQGLGSGELFF.

In its sample, this clonotype was seen a few times. The chain has TRBV9 and TRBJ2-2; no firm D call. The CDR3 loop spans 16 amino acids. With 0 bases removed from V and 0 bases from J, the gap between germline ends came to 9 bases. Germline V CDR1 and CDR2: SGDLS, YYNGEE. CDR3 coding DNA: TGTGCCAGCAGCGTAGGAAGCGACCCGAACACCGGGGAGCTGTTTTTT. This codes for CASSVGSDPNTGELFF. Together with reference TRBV9 and TRBJ2-2, the CDR3 gives the full variable domain: DSGVTQTPKHLITATGQRVTLRCSPRSGDLSVYWYQQSLDQGLQFLIQYYNGEERAKGNILERFSAQQFPDLHSELNLSSLELGDSALYFCASSVGSDPNTGELFFGEGSRLTVL.